The 18 T cell receptor beta chains below were found in one sample sequenced in a study of breast tumors, draining lymph nodes, adjacent tissues. TCRdb analysed the multiplex PCR reads with MiXCR anew, one entry per CDR3 protein. The table lists fewer than 150,000 distinct CDR3 sequences, around 21% of them singletons. The lymph nodes were axillary draining lymph nodes from breast cancer patients. The sample comprised axillary lymph node tissue. Receptors were obtained from a female donor with breast cancer. Some clones in this sample may be carry-over from other donors' samples.

The genes are TRBV5-5 and TRBJ1-1, with TRBD1 identical over 8 bases. The V gene end was trimmed by 2 bases and the J gene end by 7 bases; junction bases not matched to a gene: 7. Germline V lookup: CDR1 SGHKS, CDR2 YYEKEE (reference sequence). The CDR3 runs 14 residues. The CDR3 DNA reads TGTGCCAGCAGCTTTGTGGACAGGGTGGTTGAAGCTTTCTTT. Protein sequence: CASSFVDRVVEAFF.

This clonotype was found many times. The V and J genes are TRBV6-1 and TRBJ2-5; maybe TRBD1 (6 bases). The CDR3 consists of 14 residues. Trimming shortened V by 1 base and J by 4 bases, and 10 bases separated the two germline ends. From germline, CDR1 is MNHNS and CDR2 SASEGT. CDR3 sequence reads: CASSEDPDRETQYF. The DNA for the CDR3 is TGTGCCAGCAGTGAAGATCCGGACAGAGAGACCCAGTACTTC.

This clonotype was detected ten times or more. The chain combines TRBV12-3 or TRBV12-4 with TRBJ1-3, with D tentatively TRBD1 (6 bases). The V end lost 3 bases, the J end lost 2 bases, and 11 bases lay between the germline ends. The CDR3 totals 15 residues. In DNA form, the CDR3 reads TGTGCCAGCAGTTTGGGGGGGGCCGCTGGAAACACCATATATTTT. Translation gives CASSLGGAAGNTIYF.

A remark on this clonotype: Given a much more abundant clone one base away, this may be a read error. V and J are TRBV19 and TRBJ2-1; the match to TRBD2 covers 8 bases. The CDR3 is 15 amino acids. Per the germline V gene, CDR1 is LNHDA and CDR2 is SQIVND (reference sequence). The CDR3: CARSISGILYNEQFF. CDR3 in DNA: TGTGCCCGTAGTATTAGCGGGATCCTATACAATGAGCAGTTCTTC.

There are many counts of this clonotype. This chain connects TRBV6-6 to TRBJ2-1, with 11 bases aligning to TRBD2. Germline CDR1 is MNHNY and CDR2 is SVGAGI (reference sequence). The CDR3 runs to 16 residues. The trim removed 8 bases at V and 5 bases at J, leaving 11 bases unmatched. The DNA for the CDR3 is TGTGCCAGCCGGGTGATTAGCGGGAGGGCCAACAATGAGCAGTTCTTC. This gives the protein CASRVISGRANNEQFF.

Concerning this clonotype itself: An end of the junction does not agree with germline; a read error may underlie this. The gene calls are TRBV5-6 and TRBJ2-1, with 9 nucleotides matching TRBD2. The CDR3 runs to 15 residues. Germline assignment: CDR1 SGHDT and CDR2 YYEEEE. The CDR3 region is CASSLELAGSNERFF. Here the CDR3 DNA reads TGTGCCAGCAGCTTGGAGCTAGCGGGAAGCAATGAGCGGTTCTTC.

In this sample, this clonotype turned up many times. This rearrangement joins TRBV28 to TRBJ2-5, with 8 bases matching TRBD1. Germline trimming cut 5 bases from V and 9 bases from J; bases unmatched to any gene: 14. Germline CDR1 and CDR2: MDHEN and SYDVKM. CDR3 length: 15 residues. Here the CDR3 reads CASSLRTGPIRAQYF. CDR3 nucleotide sequence: TGTGCCAGCAGTCTAAGGACAGGGCCGATTCGGGCCCAGTACTTC.

V and J are TRBV11-2 and TRBJ1-4; maybe TRBD1 (5 bases). CDR1 is SGHAT and CDR2 is FQNNGV in the germline V gene. The CDR3 runs to 14 residues. Trimming pared 1 base from V and 10 bases from J, leaving 13 bases between. The DNA for the CDR3 is TGTGCCAGCAGCTTAGGCCGGGGGACGGGAAAACTGTTTTTT. It encodes CASSLGRGTGKLFF.

This clonotype was seen many times. V is TRBV10-3 and J is TRBJ1-6; D unclear. CDR3 length: 13 residues. CDR1 ENHRY and CDR2 SYGVKD come from the germline V gene. Between the trimmed V and J ends, which lost 0 bases and 7 bases, there was a span of 4 bases. In DNA form, the CDR3 reads TGTGCCATCAGTGAGTCACAGAATTCACCCCTCCACTTT. This translates into CAISESQNSPLHF.

Concerning this clonotype itself: A much larger clone differs by one base, so this may be a read error. The gene calls are TRBV6-5 and TRBJ2-1, with TRBD2 identical over 11 bases. Germline CDR1 MNHEY, CDR2 SVGAGI. V was pared by 6 bases and J by 0 bases, with 7 bases of the junction left unmatched. This CDR3 has 17 residues. CDR3 DNA: TGTGCCAGCAGGTCCGGGACTAGCGGTACCTCCTACAATGAGCAGTTCTTC. It codes for CASRSGTSGTSYNEQFF.

This chain links TRBV28 with TRBJ1-5, with 7 bases that match TRBD1. V lost 3 bases and J lost 3; bases outside the gene matches: 8. CDR1 is MDHEN and CDR2 is SYDVKM in the germline V gene. This CDR3 has 16 amino acids. CDR3 residues: CASSFLTGADNQPQHF. DNA for the CDR3: TGTGCCAGCAGTTTCCTCACAGGGGCAGACAATCAGCCCCAGCATTTT.

Regarding this clonotype: A much larger clone sits a single nucleotide away, making a read error possible. This chain uses TRBV7-9 with TRBJ2-2; no reliable D call. Germline CDR1 and CDR2: SEHNR and FQNEAQ (reference sequence). The CDR3 extends over 13 amino acids. The chain's CDR3 is CAGSLYSTGELFF. The CDR3 DNA reads TGTGCCGGCAGCTTATATAGCACCGGGGAGCTGTTTTTT.

In DNA, the CDR3 is TGTGCCAGCGCTACAGGGTACCAAGAGACCCAGTACTTC. Protein product: CASATGYQETQYF. V is TRBV28 and J is TRBJ2-5, with a tentative D call TRBD1 (6 bases). The CDR3 spans 13 residues. V dropped 8 bases and J dropped 0 bases, with 10 bases sitting between them. Germline CDR1 is MDHEN and CDR2 is SYDVKM.

For the CDR3, the DNA is TGTGCCTGGGGAGGGGGAGGCGGGTACAGAGATACGCAGTATTTT. It yields the protein CAWGGGGGYRDTQYF. This chain links TRBV30 with TRBJ2-3, with D perhaps being TRBD1 or TRBD2 (6 bases each). Germline loops: CDR1 GTSNPN, CDR2 SVGIG (reference sequence). This CDR3 has 15 amino acids. The V end was cut by 5 bases, the J end by 5 bases, with 20 bases between.

Regarding this clonotype: The missing conserved phenylalanine or tryptophan at the end of this CDR3 makes a read error likely. The CDR3: CASSQTYYNEQFS. The CDR3 nucleotides are TGTGCCAGCAGCCAGACTTATTATAATGAGCAGTTCTCC. V usage is TRBV5-4 and J usage is TRBJ2-1; no reliable D call. Germline values: CDR1 SGHNT, CDR2 YYREEE (reference sequence). V was clipped by 4 bases and J by 7 bases, with 12 bases between them. The CDR3 spans 13 residues.

The chain joins TRBV28 to TRBJ2-1, with TRBD1 matching over 9 bases. V was clipped by 11 bases and J by 9 bases; unmatched bases: 14. CDR1 MDHEN and CDR2 SYDVKM come from the germline V gene. The CDR3 spans 14 residues. The CDR3 reads CAGESLQGAGEQFF. The CDR3 DNA reads TGTGCCGGCGAGTCTCTACAGGGGGCAGGTGAGCAGTTCTTC.

This clonotype was seen many times. The chain joins TRBV20-1 to TRBJ2-1, with 10 bases matching TRBD2. The CDR3 consists of 14 residues. V shed 4 bases, J shed 6 bases, and the junction held 6 bases outside the gene matches. Germline V gene sequence: CDR1 DFQATT, CDR2 SNEGSKA (reference sequence). DNA for the CDR3: TGCAGTGCTACTAGCGGGAGAGGAGGCAATGAGCAGTTCTTC. Amino acids: CSATSGRGGNEQFF.

This clonotype appeared many times. The chain has TRBV10-3 and TRBJ2-7; 10 bases align to TRBD2. This CDR3 has 17 amino acids. The germline gives CDR1 ENHRY, CDR2 SYGVKD. J gave up 1 base and V 0 bases, and 6 bases lay outside the gene matches. The CDR3 DNA reads as TGTGCCATCAGTGAGTCGGCTAGCGGGAGTGGTTCCTACGAGCAGTACTTC. As protein: CAISESASGSGSYEQYF.